Shown below are 7 T cell receptor beta chains from a single sample sequenced in a study of T cells in tumors after PD-1 blockade. Produced via immunoSEQ multiplex PCR; TCRdb's table is partial and in-frame only. This sample yields about 10,000 clones, of which approximately 65% are seen a single time; about an eighth belongs to the top ten. Material: tumor tissue, obtained after anti-PD-1 treatment. The receptors here all came from a human donor with basal cell carcinoma.

V gene TRBV7-8 combines with J gene TRBJ1-5; D unclear. The germline V gene has CDR1 SGHVS and CDR2 FQNEAQ. CDR3 length: 16 amino acids. V gave up 5 bases and J gave up 2 bases, with 16 bases separating them. The CDR3 DNA is TGTGCCAGCAGCACCTATGCAGGCGGGGGCAATCAGCCCCAGCATTTT. Translating gives CASSTYAGGGNQPQHF.

The CDR3 loop is CSVRTGRTGANVLTF. The CDR3 nucleotides read TGCAGCGTACGGACAGGGCGGACCGGGGCCAACGTCCTGACTTTC. J is TRBJ2-6 and V is TRBV29-1; TRBD1 aligns across 8 bases. With 6 bases clipped from V and 4 bases from J, the junction kept 8 bases outside the gene matches. The CDR3 has 15 residues. The germline gives CDR1 SQVTM, CDR2 ANQGSEA.

The chain couples TRBV7-2 to TRBJ2-7; D is unresolved. CDR1 and CDR2 (germline): SGHTA, FQGNSA. CDR3 length equals 15 residues. Between the trimmed V and J ends, which lost 7 bases and 0 bases, there was a span of 16 bases. CDR3: CASTLSSVYSYEQYF. CDR3 DNA sequence: TGTGCCAGCACCTTGTCAAGCGTTTACTCCTACGAGCAGTACTTC.

J is TRBJ1-5 and V is TRBV6-2 or TRBV6-3, with D possibly being TRBD1 (6 bases). Deletions cut 5 bases from V and 5 bases from J, with 10 bases between. Germline-derived CDR1 and CDR2 are MNHEY and SVGEGT. The CDR3 runs to 13 residues. CDR3 in amino acids: CASSGQFYQPQHF. CDR3 sequence (DNA): TGTGCCAGCAGTGGACAGTTTTATCAGCCCCAGCATTTT.

In the case of this clone: A read error may account for a junction end that differs from germline. The chain links TRBV7-2 to TRBJ2-7, with D unresolved. Germline V gene lookup returns CDR1 SGHTA and CDR2 FQGNSA. This CDR3 comprises 15 residues. Here the CDR3 DNA reads TGTGCCACCAGCAAATTCGACTCGAGCTCCTACGAGCAGTACTTC. Its translation is CATSKFDSSSYEQYF.

This chain uses TRBV14 with TRBJ2-7, with a weak D call TRBD2 (5 bases). CDR3 length equals 13 residues. Deletions cut 5 bases from V and 6 bases from J, with 14 bases between. From germline, CDR1 is SGHDN and CDR2 FVKESK. The CDR3 sequence: CASSRASFGEQYF. The CDR3 DNA reads TGTGCCAGCAGCAGGGCTAGCTTTGGCGAGCAGTACTTC.

The rearrangement joins TRBV7-3 to TRBJ1-2; no definite D call. V was clipped by 3 bases and J by 7 bases, with 12 bases between them. The CDR3 has 13 amino acids. From germline, CDR1 is SGHTA and CDR2 FQGTGA. The CDR3 region has the DNA TGTGCCAGCAGCTTCCCAGTACCCCTTGGCTACACCTTC. Translated, it gives CASSFPVPLGYTF.